This T cell receptor beta chain was recovered during a study of cytomegalovirus exposure and HLA in healthy donors. The CDR3 spans 16 residues. CDR1 SEHNR and CDR2 FQNEAQ come from the germline V gene (reference sequence). This clone was picked up a small number of times. The junction differs from germline at one of its ends, possibly a read error. Both 60 Vbeta primers and 13 Jbeta primers went into the PCR. TCRdb's table, derived via immunoSEQ multiplex PCR, lists solely in-frame clones and lacks some. The sample carries about 100,000 clones, 75% to 90% recorded once. This chain connects TRBV7-9 to TRBJ2-7, with TRBD1 matching 7 bases. The TCR originated in a man aged 40-49 years in good health and CMV-seronegative. The sequenced material came from PBMCs. The CDR3 coding sequence is TGTTCCAGCAGCTCGGGACAGACAACGATTAACTACGAGCAGTACTTC. Translating gives CSSSSGQTTINYEQYF.